This T cell receptor beta chain was found in a study of cytomegalovirus exposure and HLA in healthy donors. As regards this clone: Its antigen is undetermined.

Study-wide results and caveats: Among the CMV-associated chains, a few were confirmed in vitro as specific for CMV antigens.

The PCR made use of 60 Vbeta and 13 Jbeta primers. Clones were read by immunoSEQ multiplex PCR, and TCRdb kept only the in-frame ones, dropping some. Found here are about 160,000 clones, over 60% of them singletons; the top ten hold over 2.5%. The sample was PBMCs. The sequence was obtained from a woman in her 30s in good health and CMV-seronegative.

The CDR3 loop is CASSPIQGGPYEQYF. CDR3 bases: TGTGCCAGCTCACCGATTCAAGGGGGACCCTACGAGCAGTACTTC. The chain links TRBV18 to TRBJ2-7, with D tentatively TRBD1 (6 bases). CDR1 is KGHSH and CDR2 is LQKENI in the germline V gene. Between the trimmed V and J ends, which lost 3 bases and 2 bases, there was a span of 14 bases. The CDR3 consists of 15 residues.